Below, 20 T cell receptor beta chains from the same sample are listed, as sequenced in a study of control samples from healthy donors and cancer patients. The method was immunoSEQ multiplex PCR; TCRdb's version includes in-frame clones alone and lacks a portion of them. The profile shows some 410,000 clones, 75% to 95% of them singletons. The sequencing input was PBMCs. The receptors derive from a man aged 35 to 55 with head and neck cancer.

The V gene is TRBV5-1, the J gene TRBJ1-1, with TRBD1 matching 10 bases. This CDR3 contains 14 residues. In germline, CDR1 is SGHRS, CDR2 YFSETQ. The junction had 4 bases not matched to a gene; V was cut back by 3 bases and J by 5 bases. The CDR3 loop reads CASSYRDRGTEAFF. In DNA form, the CDR3 reads TGCGCCAGCAGCTACCGGGACAGGGGAACTGAAGCTTTCTTT.

This clone was detected only once. V is TRBV27 and J is TRBJ2-7, with D possibly TRBD2 on 6 matching bases. In germline, CDR1 is MNHEY, CDR2 SMNVEV (reference sequence). CDR3 length: 13 amino acids. V shed 1 base and J shed 5 bases, with 9 bases lying between them. The CDR3 DNA reads as TGTGCCAGCAGTTTATTCCGGGGGAACGAGCAGTACTTC. This encodes CASSLFRGNEQYF.

The chain is built from TRBV27 and TRBJ2-1; 9 nucleotides align to TRBD1. Germline loops: CDR1 MNHEY, CDR2 SMNVEV (reference sequence). V trimming: 6 bases; J trimming: 6 bases; junction bases outside the gene matches: 9. This CDR3 comprises 15 residues. As DNA, the CDR3 is TGTGCCAGCAGGGCCTCGGGACAGGGCTCCAATGAGCAGTTCTTC. Translation gives CASRASGQGSNEQFF.

This clone has more than one count but fewer than ten. J is TRBJ1-1 and V is TRBV19; D may be TRBD1 (5 bases). V was shortened by 6 bases and J by 1 base, with 12 bases between the two germline ends. CDR1 and CDR2 from the germline V gene are LNHDA and SQIVND (reference sequence). This CDR3 is 14 amino acids long. The DNA for the CDR3 is TGTGCCAGTAGAGGACATAGACAGAACACTGAAGCTTTCTTT. This codes for CASRGHRQNTEAFF.

CDR3 DNA: TGTGCCAGCAGCGGGAGCGGGAGAAGGTACGAGCAGTACTTC. Amino acids: CASSGSGRRYEQYF. The chain couples TRBV7-9 to TRBJ2-7; 8 bases map to TRBD2. The CDR3 runs to 14 residues. The ends lost 5 bases at V and 4 bases at J; junction bases unmatched: 7. CDR1 is SEHNR and CDR2 is FQNEAQ in the germline V gene (reference sequence).

This chain connects TRBV11-2 to TRBJ2-1, with a tentative D call TRBD1 (6 bases). Germline assignment: CDR1 SGHAT and CDR2 FQNNGV. V lost 8 bases to trimming and J lost 7 bases, with 12 bases between them. The CDR3 consists of 12 residues. The CDR3 reads CASGQQGNEQFF. DNA of the CDR3: TGTGCCAGCGGCCAACAGGGAAATGAGCAGTTCTTC.

This clone turned up a few times. This rearrangement joins TRBV7-8 to TRBJ1-5; D is possibly TRBD1 (5 bases). The CDR3 loop spans 15 amino acids. V was cut by 5 bases and J by 5 bases, with 16 bases left in between. From germline, CDR1 is SGHVS and CDR2 FQNEAQ. The CDR3 protein is CASSLGRAGYQPQHF. Written as DNA, the CDR3 is TGTGCCAGCAGCCTCGGCAGGGCGGGCTATCAGCCCCAGCATTTT.

Turning to this clone: At one boundary the junction diverges from the germline segment, which might be a read error. V usage is TRBV23-1 and J usage is TRBJ1-5, with D uncertain. TRBV23-1 is an ORF, with its function uncertain. The CDR3 loop spans 13 amino acids. This chain's CDR3 is CASTQKLHQPQHF. CDR3 nucleotides: TGCGCCAGCACTCAAAAACTTCATCAGCCCCAGCATTTT.

The chain couples TRBV30 to TRBJ1-5, with D possibly TRBD1 on 5 matching bases. The CDR3 loop spans 15 amino acids. V dropped 0 bases and J dropped 2 bases, with 11 bases sitting between them. The germline gives CDR1 GTSNPN, CDR2 SVGIG (reference sequence). The CDR3: CAWSVGGAGNQPQHF. The CDR3 DNA reads as TGTGCCTGGAGTGTAGGAGGGGCTGGCAATCAGCCCCAGCATTTT.

The chain uses TRBV5-1 and TRBJ2-2; D is undetermined. Germline CDR1 is SGHRS and CDR2 is YFSETQ. Deletions cut 0 bases from V and 1 base from J, with 7 bases between. CDR3 size: 15 residues. CDR3 in DNA: TGCGCCAGCAGCTTGGCCATTCGGAACACCGGGGAGCTGTTTTTT. Translating it yields CASSLAIRNTGELFF.

The V call is TRBV6-5, the J call TRBJ2-7, with a possible D match to TRBD1 (6 bases). V dropped 0 bases and J dropped 6 bases, with 12 bases sitting between them. From germline, CDR1 is MNHEY and CDR2 SVGAGI. CDR3 length equals 14 residues. CDR3 in DNA: TGTGCCAGCAGTTACTCGGCCAGGGGTAGCGAGCAGTACTTC. This sequence encodes CASSYSARGSEQYF.

The chain uses TRBV28 and TRBJ2-1; 8 positions agree with TRBD2. CDR1 is MDHEN, CDR2 SYDVKM, per germline. The CDR3 runs to 20 residues. The trim removed 9 bases at V and 0 bases at J, leaving 22 bases unmatched. The CDR3 loop is CASQPGLVIEWVSSYNEQFF. The CDR3 nucleotides are TGTGCCAGTCAGCCGGGACTAGTGATTGAATGGGTTAGCTCCTACAATGAGCAGTTCTTC.

J is TRBJ1-5 and V is TRBV11-2; D perhaps matches TRBD1 (5 bases). V gave up 5 bases and J gave up 3 bases, with 14 bases separating them. The CDR3 is made up of 15 amino acids. From germline, CDR1 is SGHAT and CDR2 FQNNGV. Here the CDR3 DNA reads TGTGCCAGCAGCCAAACCAGGGTCCCCAATCAGCCCCAGCATTTT. Amino acids: CASSQTRVPNQPQHF.

The V gene is TRBV11-3, the J gene TRBJ2-7; 14 positions match TRBD2. Germline loops: CDR1 SGHNT, CDR2 YENEEA. The CDR3 spans 16 residues. The V gene end was trimmed by 4 bases and the J gene end by 5 bases; junction bases not matched to a gene: 7. This chain's CDR3 is CASSSTGGLAGDEQYF. In DNA form, the CDR3 reads TGTGCCAGCAGCTCTACCGGGGGACTAGCGGGAGACGAGCAGTACTTC.

V and J are TRBV30 and TRBJ1-5; 7 bases agree with TRBD1. Unmatched junction bases numbered 2, after V lost 0 bases and J lost 3 bases. The CDR3 length is 14 residues. Germline loops: CDR1 GTSNPN, CDR2 SVGIG (reference sequence). The CDR3 here is CAWSVDRINQPQHF. The CDR3 bases are TGTGCCTGGAGTGTGGACAGGATCAATCAGCCCCAGCATTTT. Full variable domain (remainder filled in from reference TRBV30 and TRBJ1-5): SQTIHQWPATLVQPVGSPLSLECTVEGTSNPNLYWYRQAAGRGLQLLFYSVGIGQISSEVPQNLSASRPQDRQFILSSKKLLLSDSGFYLCAWSVDRINQPQHFGDGTRLSIL.

The chain combines TRBV18 with TRBJ2-7, with D possibly matching TRBD1 (5 bases). V lost 3 bases and J 2 bases, leaving 14 bases between the germline ends. The CDR3 covers 15 residues. Germline CDR1 KGHSH, CDR2 LQKENI. Written as DNA, the CDR3 is TGTGCCAGCTCACCCCTCGAGGCAGGGCCCTACGAGCAGTACTTC. Its translation is CASSPLEAGPYEQYF.

Concerning this clone itself: Other DNA variants within this sample encode the same CDR3. This rearrangement joins TRBV9 to TRBJ1-1, with D unclear. V shed 1 base and J shed 2 bases, with 6 bases lying between them. Germline V gene sequence: CDR1 SGDLS, CDR2 YYNGEE. The length of the CDR3 is 13 residues. The CDR3 DNA sequence: TGTGCCAGCAGCGTAAGCGATAACACTGAAGCTTTCTTT. It is translated as CASSVSDNTEAFF.

This chain joins TRBV2 and TRBJ2-3, with TRBD1 as a possible D gene (7 bases). The CDR3 is made up of 15 amino acids. V lost 9 bases, J lost 2 bases, and 18 bases lay in between. Germline V gene lookup returns CDR1 SNHLY and CDR2 FYNNEI. The CDR3 DNA reads TGTGCCAGGAATAGACAGGGCGGGAACACAGATACGCAGTATTTT. This encodes CARNRQGGNTDTQYF. Supplemented by reference TRBV2 and TRBJ2-3, the full variable domain reads EPEVTQTPSHQVTQMGQEVILRCVPISNHLYFYWYRQILGQKVEFLVSFYNNEISEKSEIFDDQFSVERPDGSNFTLKIRSTKLEDSAMYFCARNRQGGNTDTQYFGPGTRLTVL.

The chain links TRBV5-1 to TRBJ2-1; no firm D call. The CDR3 covers 15 residues. Trimming pared 2 bases from V and 5 bases from J, leaving 14 bases between. CDR1 and CDR2 (germline): SGHRS, YFSETQ. The CDR3: CASSFNSGINNEQFF. CDR3 bases: TGCGCCAGCAGCTTTAACAGTGGAATAAACAATGAGCAGTTCTTC.

This chain links TRBV7-9 with TRBJ2-3, with D possibly matching TRBD1 (5 bases). V lost 5 bases, J lost 2 bases, and 11 bases lay in between. Germline V CDR1 and CDR2: SEHNR, FQNEAQ (reference sequence). The CDR3 has 14 residues. The CDR3 region is CASSPTEYTDTQYF. The CDR3 nucleotides are TGTGCCAGCAGCCCGACAGAGTACACAGATACGCAGTATTTT.